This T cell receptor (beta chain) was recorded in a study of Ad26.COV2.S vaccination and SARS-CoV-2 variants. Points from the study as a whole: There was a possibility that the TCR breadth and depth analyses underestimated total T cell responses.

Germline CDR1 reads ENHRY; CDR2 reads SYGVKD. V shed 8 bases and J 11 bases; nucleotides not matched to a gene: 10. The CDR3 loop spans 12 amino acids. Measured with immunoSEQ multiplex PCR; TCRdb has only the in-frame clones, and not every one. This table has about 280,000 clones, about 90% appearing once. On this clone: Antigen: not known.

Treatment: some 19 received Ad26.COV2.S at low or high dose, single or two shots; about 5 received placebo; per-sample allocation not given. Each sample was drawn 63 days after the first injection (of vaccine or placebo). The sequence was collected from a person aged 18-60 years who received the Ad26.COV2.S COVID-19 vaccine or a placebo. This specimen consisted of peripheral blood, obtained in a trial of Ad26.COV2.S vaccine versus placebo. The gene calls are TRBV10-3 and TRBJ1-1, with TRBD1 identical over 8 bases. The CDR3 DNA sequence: TGTGCCATCCGAGGACAGGGAGCGATTGCTTTCTTT. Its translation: CAIRGQGAIAFF.